This T cell receptor beta chain appears in the sequencing data of a study of blood T cell repertoires in COVID-19. This clone was seen only a few times. Assay: immunoSEQ multiplex PCR; the TCRdb copy retains only in-frame clones and omits some. The table records 380,000 or so clones, 70% to 90% of them present only once. The junction had 7 bases not matched to a gene; V was cut back by 4 bases and J by 6 bases. There are 13 residues in the CDR3. CDR1 is SGHNT and CDR2 is YYREEE in the germline V gene (reference sequence). The chain is built from TRBV5-4 and TRBJ2-7, with 7 bases that match TRBD1. This clonotype originated in a man in his forties or fifties with acute or convalescent COVID-19. The sample taken for sequencing was peripheral blood. Here the CDR3 reads CASSIDRVGEQYF. CDR3 bases: TGTGCCAGCAGCATTGACAGGGTAGGCGAGCAGTACTTC.